The 18 T cell receptor beta chains listed next were all sequenced from one sample in a study of vaccination and CD4 T cells after COVID-19. Antigens for these TCRs are unknown. Noted time point: late sampling 161 to 241 days after vaccination in three convalescent patients. Treatment given: approximately 9-day PBMC culture with coronavirus spike peptide pools or control peptides (ViraFEST assay). An Oncomine TCR Beta short-read assay was used to sequence the DNA from cultured CD4+ T cells. TCRdb re-called the PCR reads with MiXCR, one entry per CDR3 protein. The top ten clones hold 16% of a sample with 15,000 to 20,000 distinct CDR3 sequences, approximately 56% of them seen once. The sample consisted of CD4+ T cells from blood, cultured in vitro, taken about 7 months after SARS-CoV-2 vaccination. Every receptor here comes from a human donor who had recovered from COVID-19.

This chain links TRBV10-3 with TRBJ2-2; D gene unclear. The V end lost 4 bases, the J end lost 0 bases, and 6 bases lay between the germline ends. This CDR3 is 14 amino acids long. Looked up from germline, CDR1 is ENHRY and CDR2 is SYGVKD. CDR3 amino acids: CAISGPTNTGELFF. CDR3 in DNA: TGTGCCATCAGTGGCCCTACGAACACCGGGGAGCTGTTTTTT.

The CDR3 coding sequence is TGTGCCACCAGTGATTCCCGACGTGGTGGGCCTCCGTACGAGCAGTACTTC. Protein sequence: CATSDSRRGGPPYEQYF. V usage is TRBV24-1 and J usage is TRBJ2-7; no firm D call. Between the trimmed V and J ends, which lost 2 bases and 4 bases, there was a span of 20 bases. Germline V gives CDR1 KGHDR, CDR2 SFDVKD. The CDR3 is 17 residues long.

The CDR3 DNA sequence: TGTGCCACCAGCGGCAGGGGATACACCGGGGAGCTGTTTTTT. It is translated as CATSGRGYTGELFF. The chain is built from TRBV2 and TRBJ2-2, with D maybe TRBD1 (6 bases). This CDR3 contains 14 residues. Germline CDR1 reads SNHLY; CDR2 reads FYNNEI. V was trimmed by 10 bases and J by 3 bases, leaving 15 bases between them. Complete variable domain (other parts from reference TRBV2 and TRBJ2-2): EPEVTQTPSHQVTQMGQEVILRCVPISNHLYFYWYRQILGQKVEFLVSFYNNEISEKSEIFDDQFSVERPDGSNFTLKIRSTKLEDSAMYFCATSGRGYTGELFFGEGSRLTVL.

The chain couples TRBV7-2 to TRBJ2-1, with 10 bases matching TRBD2. Losses at the gene ends were 3 bases for V and 0 bases for J; bases not matched to a gene: 2. This CDR3 is built from 16 residues. Germline assignment: CDR1 SGHTA and CDR2 FQGNSA. In nucleotides, the CDR3 is TGTGCCAGCAGCTTGACTAGCGGGCACTCCTACAATGAGCAGTTCTTC. Translating it yields CASSLTSGHSYNEQFF.

Of note for this clonotype: An end of the junction differs from the germline gene, which may be a read error. The chain links TRBV24-1 to TRBJ2-1, with TRBD2 as a possible D gene (6 bases). The CDR3 loop spans 12 amino acids. Germline V gene sequence: CDR1 KGHDR, CDR2 SFDVKD. This CDR3 is CATSDPRLGLTF. CDR3 bases: TGTGCCACCAGTGATCCGAGACTAGGCCTCACCTTC.

The rearrangement links TRBV19 to TRBJ2-3; D is unclear. This CDR3 has 11 residues. With 4 bases removed from V and 6 bases from J, the gap between germline ends came to 5 bases. The germline V gene has CDR1 LNHDA and CDR2 SQIVND (reference sequence). CDR3 residues: CASSNFDTQYF. The CDR3 DNA reads as TGTGCCAGTAGTAATTTTGATACGCAGTATTTT.

This chain joins TRBV20-1 and TRBJ2-7; D unresolved. Germline loops: CDR1 DFQATT, CDR2 SNEGSKA (reference sequence). V was cut by 6 bases and J by 3 bases, with 21 bases left in between. CDR3 length equals 15 residues. The CDR3 DNA reads TGCAGTGCCAGAAAATCCGGGCCCCCGAACTACGAGCAGTACTTC. It is translated as CSARKSGPPNYEQYF.

This clonotype was counted only a few times. The rearrangement links TRBV7-2 to TRBJ2-1; 9 positions match TRBD2. Germline lookup yields CDR1 SGHTA and CDR2 FQGNSA. V shed 1 base, J shed 5 bases, and the junction held 6 bases outside the gene matches. The CDR3 is made up of 16 amino acids. The CDR3 region has the DNA TGTGCCAGCAGCTTAGTAGGCGGGAGGGATGACAATGAGCAGTTCTTC. It specifies CASSLVGGRDDNEQFF.

V and J are TRBV28 and TRBJ2-3, with 10 bases fitting TRBD1. This CDR3 region has 14 residues. The germline V gene has CDR1 MDHEN and CDR2 SYDVKM. V was clipped by 8 bases and J by 5 bases; unmatched bases: 7. Written as DNA, the CDR3 is TGTGCCAGCGGGGGGACAGGGGAACGAGATACGCAGTATTTT. It is translated as CASGGTGERDTQYF.

This sequence joins TRBV6-1 and TRBJ2-7; 7 nucleotides align to TRBD1. This CDR3 has 14 amino acids. The germline V gene encodes CDR1 MNHNS and CDR2 SASEGT. The V gene end was trimmed by 3 bases and the J gene end by 3 bases; junction bases not matched to a gene: 5. The CDR3 spells CASSEGDRNYEQYF. The CDR3 DNA reads as TGTGCCAGCAGTGAGGGGGACAGAAACTACGAGCAGTACTTC.

The chain carries TRBV6-1 and TRBJ2-3; perhaps TRBD1 as D (5 bases). Germline assignment: CDR1 MNHNS and CDR2 SASEGT. There are 14 residues in the CDR3. V lost 5 bases, J lost 3 bases, and 12 bases lay in between. The CDR3 loop is CASSHTGLTDTQYF. The CDR3 nucleotides read TGTGCCAGCAGTCATACAGGCCTAACAGATACGCAGTATTTT.

The chain recombines TRBV24-1 with TRBJ2-3; 7 bases are a match to TRBD2. CDR1 is KGHDR and CDR2 is SFDVKD in the germline V gene. The CDR3 sequence is 12 residues long. V shed 1 base and J 11 bases; nucleotides not matched to a gene: 2. CDR3 nucleotide sequence: TGTGCCACCAGTGATTTAGCGGGACTGCAGTATTTT. This encodes CATSDLAGLQYF.

The rearrangement uses TRBV29-1 and TRBJ1-1; TRBD1 aligns across 9 bases. J gave up 0 bases and V 7 bases, and 9 bases lay outside the gene matches. The germline CDR1 and CDR2 sequences are SQVTM and ANQGSEA. The CDR3 sequence is 15 residues long. The CDR3 DNA sequence: TGCAGCGCCGGGACAGGGTGGGGGATGAACACTGAAGCTTTCTTT. It yields the protein CSAGTGWGMNTEAFF.

In its sample, this clonotype was seen a few times. The rearrangement uses TRBV6-5 and TRBJ2-1; possible D gene TRBD2, 6 bases. Germline CDR1 is MNHEY and CDR2 is SVGAGI. With 4 bases removed from V and 1 base from J, the gap between germline ends came to 14 bases. The CDR3 has 16 amino acids. CDR3 bases: TGTGCCAGCAGTTCGTCTCTAGCGCAGTCCTACAATGAGCAGTTCTTC. As protein: CASSSSLAQSYNEQFF.

The chain links TRBV7-2 to TRBJ2-7; D call uncertain. Trimming cost V 0 bases and J 1 base, with 4 bases left between them. The CDR3 runs 13 residues. Germline V gives CDR1 SGHTA, CDR2 FQGNSA. CDR3 in amino acids: CASSLATSYEQYF. In DNA form, the CDR3 reads TGTGCCAGCAGCTTAGCGACTTCCTACGAGCAGTACTTC.

The CDR3 here is CAGGTDSYNEQFF. CDR3 DNA: TGTGCCGGGGGGACAGACTCCTACAATGAGCAGTTCTTC. The genes are TRBV6-1 and TRBJ2-1; a weak D match, TRBD1 (7 bases). CDR3 length: 13 residues. Germline lookup yields CDR1 MNHNS and CDR2 SASEGT. Trimming stripped 11 bases from V and 0 bases from J, with 11 bases between.

The chain employs TRBV20-1 and TRBJ2-3; the match to TRBD2 covers 7 bases. The junction had 8 bases not matched to a gene; V was cut back by 6 bases and J by 5 bases. Per the germline V gene, CDR1 is DFQATT and CDR2 is SNEGSKA (reference sequence). The length of the CDR3 is 13 residues. The CDR3 region has the DNA TGCAGTGCAAAGACTAGCCCGATAGATACGCAGTATTTT. This sequence encodes CSAKTSPIDTQYF.

This clonotype showed up just a few times. The chain employs TRBV6-1 and TRBJ2-7; TRBD2 aligns across 9 bases. With 6 bases clipped from V and 5 bases from J, the junction kept 11 bases outside the gene matches. Germline V lookup: CDR1 MNHNS, CDR2 SASEGT. CDR3 length: 15 residues. The CDR3 DNA reads as TGTGCCAGCAGAAGTCACTCGGGACTAGCCCACGAGCAGTACTTC. It is translated as CASRSHSGLAHEQYF.